One and the same sample provided the 15 T cell receptor beta chains below, sequenced in a study of control samples from healthy donors and cancer patients. Repertoires were generated with immunoSEQ multiplex PCR, while TCRdb's copy carries only in-frame clones and drops some. The data show about 130,000 clones, roughly 94% seen once. Sequenced material: PBMCs. These receptor sequences come from a man between 60 and 75 years old with colorectal cancer.

The rearrangement uses TRBV24-1 and TRBJ2-3, with 8 bases aligning to TRBD2. Germline values: CDR1 KGHDR, CDR2 SFDVKD. This CDR3 has 15 amino acids. J gave up 1 base and V 5 bases, and 4 bases lay outside the gene matches. The DNA of the CDR3 is TGTGCCACCAGTGGAAGCGGGGGCGGCACAGATACGCAGTATTTT. The encoded protein is CATSGSGGGTDTQYF.

The genes are TRBV7-9 and TRBJ1-2; no firm D call. Germline lookup yields CDR1 SEHNR and CDR2 FQNEAQ (reference sequence). V dropped 10 bases and J dropped 6 bases, with 12 bases sitting between them. The CDR3 sequence is 11 residues long. In DNA form, the CDR3 reads TGTGCCATCAGTCGTTCCGATGGCTACACCTTC. This gives the protein CAISRSDGYTF.

This chain links TRBV7-2 with TRBJ2-3; D not resolved. This CDR3 comprises 16 residues. CDR1 SGHTA and CDR2 FQGNSA come from the germline V gene. V dropped 3 bases and J dropped 0 bases, with 13 bases sitting between them. CDR3: CASSFYRSRSTDTQYF. CDR3 bases: TGTGCCAGCAGCTTTTATAGGAGCCGTAGCACAGATACGCAGTATTTT.

This clone showed up just a few times. The DNA for the CDR3 is TGTGCCAGCTCACCACCAAACTATGGCTACACCTTC. This translates into CASSPPNYGYTF. The chain links TRBV18 to TRBJ1-2; D remains unclear. Deletions cut 0 bases from V and 2 bases from J, with 1 base between. Germline CDR1 and CDR2: KGHSH and LQKENI. This CDR3 contains 12 residues.

The V call is TRBV24-1, the J call TRBJ1-1; the D is unclear. V was clipped by 5 bases and J by 6 bases, with 3 bases between them. The V gene's germline CDR1 is KGHDR and CDR2 SFDVKD. CDR3 length equals 10 residues. The CDR3 region has the DNA TGTGCCACCAGTGTATCTGAAGCTTTCTTT. Its translation is CATSVSEAFF.

The genes are TRBV25-1 and TRBJ1-1, with TRBD1 as a possible D gene (5 bases). The germline gives CDR1 MGHDK, CDR2 SYGVNS. This CDR3 contains 12 residues. V lost 7 bases to trimming and J lost 4 bases, with 10 bases between them. CDR3 bases: TGTGCCAGCACAGGGCATCGCACTGAAGCTTTCTTT. Protein: CASTGHRTEAFF.

The chain joins TRBV3-1 (or the pseudogene TRBV3-2) to TRBJ1-2, with 9 bases fitting TRBD1. In germline, CDR1 is LGHDT, CDR2 YNNKEL (reference sequence). This CDR3 has 14 residues. V dropped 0 bases and J dropped 8; count of bases not matched to a gene: 4. CDR3 sequence (DNA): TGTGCCAGCAGCCAAGATGGGGGACAGGGAGGCTACACCTTC. Its translation is CASSQDGGQGGYTF.

CDR3 coding DNA: TGTGCCAGCAGCTTGGGGGTTAGCGGCTACACCTTC. Protein product: CASSLGVSGYTF. The chain has TRBV9 and TRBJ1-2, with D possibly TRBD1 on 5 matching bases. The CDR3 length is 12 residues. V gave up 4 bases and J gave up 8 bases, with 12 bases separating them. Looked up from germline, CDR1 is SGDLS and CDR2 is YYNGEE.

The rearrangement uses TRBV5-4 and TRBJ2-7, with a weak D call TRBD2 (5 bases). Germline-derived CDR1 and CDR2 are SGHNT and YYREEE (reference sequence). The CDR3 consists of 15 residues. Deletions cut 0 bases from V and 0 bases from J, with 10 bases between. DNA of the CDR3: TGTGCCAGCAGCTTGGGAGGGAAGAGCTCCTACGAGCAGTACTTC. This codes for CASSLGGKSSYEQYF.

The CDR3 is CAWSPYSVANTEAFF. The CDR3 DNA sequence: TGTGCCTGGAGTCCCTATTCGGTGGCGAACACTGAAGCTTTCTTT. The gene calls are TRBV30 and TRBJ1-1; D is unresolved. The CDR3 totals 15 residues. V lost 2 bases and J 1 base, leaving 14 bases between the germline ends. CDR1 is GTSNPN and CDR2 is SVGIG in the germline V gene (reference sequence).

This chain connects TRBV6-1 to TRBJ1-2; TRBD1 agrees at 10 bases. Germline assignment: CDR1 MNHNS and CDR2 SASEGT. This CDR3 is built from 16 residues. With 4 bases clipped from V and 4 bases from J, the junction kept 9 bases outside the gene matches. The CDR3: CASSAQVGQGVYGYTF. The CDR3 nucleotides are TGTGCCAGCAGTGCTCAAGTTGGACAGGGGGTCTATGGCTACACCTTC.

This sequence joins TRBV5-1 and TRBJ1-1; D is undetermined. Germline loops: CDR1 SGHRS, CDR2 YFSETQ. The V end was cut by 3 bases, the J end by 1 base, with 10 bases between. This CDR3 region has 14 residues. DNA of the CDR3: TGCGCCAGCAGCTCCCAGGCGGGGAACACTGAAGCTTTCTTT. This codes for CASSSQAGNTEAFF.

This sequence joins TRBV4-1 and TRBJ2-5; the match to TRBD1 covers 7 bases. From germline, CDR1 is MGHRA and CDR2 YSYEKL. The CDR3 totals 15 residues. The ends lost 1 base at V and 3 bases at J; junction bases unmatched: 5. The CDR3 DNA reads TGCGCCAGCAGCCAAGGTGACAGGGCGGAAGAGACCCAGTACTTC. Encoded protein: CASSQGDRAEETQYF.

The chain employs TRBV4-3 and TRBJ1-2; D is unresolved. The CDR3 contains 15 residues. CDR1 and CDR2 (germline): LGHNA, YSLEER. The ends were cut back, 0 bases at V and 3 bases at J, with 11 bases in the middle. In DNA form, the CDR3 reads TGCGCCAGCAGCCAAGATACGGAGGGCCACTATGGCTACACCTTC. This codes for CASSQDTEGHYGYTF.

This clone was found a few times. V and J are TRBV5-6 and TRBJ1-6; D possibly corresponds to TRBD1 (5 bases). The CDR3 length is 15 residues. Germline V CDR1 and CDR2: SGHDT, YYEEEE. Trimming took 2 bases from V and 6 from J, leaving 12 bases between them. CDR3 region: CASSFAGWRNSPLHF. DNA of the CDR3: TGTGCCAGCAGCTTCGCAGGGTGGCGTAATTCACCCCTCCACTTT. Supplemented by reference TRBV5-6 and TRBJ1-6, the full variable domain reads DAGVTQSPTHLIKTRGQQVTLRCSPKSGHDTVSWYQQALGQGPQFIFQYYEEEERQRGNFPDRFSGHQFPNYSSELNVNALLLGDSALYLCASSFAGWRNSPLHFGNGTRLTVT.